This TCR beta chain was captured by sequencing in a study of blood T cells in healthy people across ages. Turning to the study itself: For every two T cells, template switching captured about one barcoded beta molecule. Study outcomes and limitations: The recorded TCR beta diversity per million T cells decreased in a roughly linear manner with age. More naive CD4+ cells and higher diversity marked long-lived donors relative to aged donors.

Germline V gene data show CDR1 as DFQATT and CDR2 as SNEGSKA (reference sequence). The CDR3 loop spans 15 amino acids. Unmatched junction bases numbered 8, after V lost 1 base and J lost 5 bases. In the case of this clonotype: Its antigen is as yet unknown.

Alongside a J-beta primer mix, a sample-barcoded 5' primer served in a second PCR lasting roughly 6 to 11 cycles. Using its own MiXCR run on the 5' RACE reads, TCRdb lists one record per CDR3 protein. Of about 570,000 distinct CDR3 sequences listed, 27% are singletons. This receptor was obtained from a woman in her 70s in good health. The chain recombines TRBV20-1 with TRBJ1-2; 9 bases match TRBD1. Sequences were obtained from blood. This chain's CDR3 is CSARGGQGTFYGYTF. For the CDR3, the DNA is TGCAGTGCTAGAGGAGGACAGGGGACTTTTTATGGCTACACCTTC.